The 31 T cell receptor beta chains presented below share a single source sample, sequenced in a study of T cell responses to AZD1222 COVID-19 vaccine (dated by TCRdb to the early 2020s). To prepare the library, the immunoSEQ multiplex PCR assay was applied. In its TCRdb copy, this immuneACCESS table keeps in-frame sequences only and misses some clones. Where compared with another copy, unresolved V genes explain less than half of these, and the others have no known cause. Across this sample there are roughly 130,000 clones, with about 92% seen only once. Around 3.2% of the sample comes from the top ten. This specimen's time point label, per the study, means: baseline before first vaccination. This specimen consisted of peripheral blood, obtained on day 0 of AZD1222 vaccination. All receptors come from an adult in good health.

The chain is built from TRBV4-2 and TRBJ2-7; 7 bases align to TRBD1. The germline V gene has CDR1 LGHNA and CDR2 YNFKEQ. CDR3 size: 14 residues. Unmatched junction bases numbered 4, after V lost 1 base and J lost 4 bases. CDR3 loop: CASSQVGTEYEQYF. Written as DNA, the CDR3 is TGTGCCAGCAGCCAAGTCGGGACAGAGTACGAGCAGTACTTC.

The rearrangement links TRBV7-2 to TRBJ2-6; no clear D. This CDR3 has 16 amino acids. Germline values: CDR1 SGHTA, CDR2 FQGNSA. Deletions cut 5 bases from V and 2 bases from J, with 13 bases between. Here the CDR3 DNA reads TGTGCCAGCAGCCCCCCCCCTGGTACTGGGGCCAACGTCCTGACTTTC. Amino acids: CASSPPPGTGANVLTF.

J is TRBJ1-1 and V is TRBV2, with D possibly TRBD1 on 5 matching bases. This CDR3 comprises 13 residues. Germline V lookup: CDR1 SNHLY, CDR2 FYNNEI. Trimming left V 5 bases short and J 1 base short, with 8 bases between. The CDR3, as DNA: TGTGCCAGCAGTTACAGGCCGAACACTGAAGCTTTCTTT. Translation gives CASSYRPNTEAFF.

V gene TRBV5-5 combines with J gene TRBJ2-3, with D perhaps TRBD2 (6 bases). Trimming pared 3 bases from V and 4 bases from J, leaving 18 bases between. CDR3 length equals 16 residues. Germline values: CDR1 SGHKS, CDR2 YYEKEE (reference sequence). The CDR3 DNA reads as TGTGCCAGCAGCTCACCTAGGGCTAGCGATCCAGATACGCAGTATTTT. This codes for CASSSPRASDPDTQYF.

The V and J genes are TRBV19 and TRBJ2-1; TRBD2 matches at 7 bases. CDR1 is LNHDA, CDR2 SQIVND, per germline (reference sequence). V shed 9 bases, J shed 2 bases, and the junction held 13 bases outside the gene matches. There are 16 residues in the CDR3. The CDR3 bases are TGTGCCAGCCAAAGTAGAGAGGCGGGGGCCTACAATGAGCAGTTCTTC. Translation: CASQSREAGAYNEQFF.

The chain combines TRBV21-1 with TRBJ2-3; TRBD2, the table's D call, was not compared with the DNA. TRBV21-1 is classified as a pseudogene. The CDR3 sequence is 20 residues long. CDR3 nucleotides: TGTGCCAGCAGCAAGGAAAGAGAGGGTCAAAACGGGAGACCCGCAGATACGCAGTATTTT. Its protein product is CASSKEREGQNGRPADTQYF.

This rearrangement joins TRBV29-1 to TRBJ2-7; TRBD2 aligns across 9 bases. From germline, CDR1 is SQVTM and CDR2 ANQGSEA. V gave up 4 bases and J gave up 5 bases; unmatched junction bases: 15. The CDR3 covers 16 residues. CDR3 bases: TGCAGCGTTGGAGGGGGCGGGTTAGCGGGAGTGGACGAGCAGTACTTC. It yields the protein CSVGGGGLAGVDEQYF.

The J gene is TRBJ1-3, the V gene TRBV4-1; tentative D call: TRBD1 (5 bases). The germline gives CDR1 MGHRA, CDR2 YSYEKL. CDR3 length: 17 amino acids. V lost 3 bases and J 2 bases, leaving 17 bases between the germline ends. CDR3 sequence: CASSHHAGRDAGNTIYF. The CDR3 DNA sequence: TGCGCCAGCAGCCATCACGCCGGCAGGGATGCTGGAAACACCATATATTTT.

The chain couples TRBV5-1 to TRBJ1-5, with unresolved D. V was clipped by 4 bases and J by 0 bases, with 17 bases between them. The CDR3 is 17 residues long. CDR1 and CDR2 from the germline V gene are SGHRS and YFSETQ. The CDR3 DNA reads TGCGCCAGCAGCCCTGGCCCTCGGACCGATAGCAATCAGCCCCAGCATTTT. The encoded protein is CASSPGPRTDSNQPQHF.

The chain employs TRBV19 and TRBJ2-2; 8 positions agree with TRBD1. The CDR3 has 15 amino acids. Trimming took 3 bases from V and 4 from J; bases not matched to a gene: 4. Germline V lookup: CDR1 LNHDA, CDR2 SQIVND (reference sequence). The CDR3 DNA follows: TGTGCCAGTAGTATTGACAGGGGAGGCACCGGGGAGCTGTTTTTT. Protein sequence: CASSIDRGGTGELFF.

The chain has TRBV28 and TRBJ1-2; D uncertain. Trimming shortened V by 4 bases and J by 4 bases, and 16 bases separated the two germline ends. The germline gives CDR1 MDHEN, CDR2 SYDVKM. The CDR3 runs to 15 residues. This chain's CDR3 is CASSSSLRGTYGYTF. The CDR3, as DNA: TGTGCCAGCAGTTCTTCCCTACGGGGAACCTATGGCTACACCTTC.

The J gene is TRBJ1-2, the V gene TRBV15; D possibly corresponds to TRBD1 (6 bases). This CDR3 contains 12 residues. V lost 4 bases and J 7 bases, leaving 10 bases between the germline ends. Per germline, CDR1 LNHNV and CDR2 YYDKDF (reference sequence). CDR3 sequence (DNA): TGTGCCACCAGCACGCAGGGGCCTGGCTACACCTTC. This codes for CATSTQGPGYTF.

This chain links TRBV4-1 with TRBJ2-2; 9 bases line up with TRBD1. CDR3 length: 15 amino acids. From germline, CDR1 is MGHRA and CDR2 YSYEKL. J was trimmed by 6 bases and V by 2 bases; bases with no gene match: 4. CDR3 DNA: TGCGCCAGCAGCCAAACCGGGACAGGGCCCGGGGAGCTGTTTTTT. It encodes CASSQTGTGPGELFF.

The rearrangement uses TRBV7-9 and TRBJ2-3, with unresolved D. Germline V gene data show CDR1 as SEHNR and CDR2 as FQNEAQ (reference sequence). Deletions cut 1 base from V and 5 bases from J, with 7 bases between. CDR3 length: 13 residues. CDR3: CASSLDWQDTQYF. Here the CDR3 DNA reads TGTGCCAGCAGCTTAGATTGGCAAGATACGCAGTATTTT.

The chain joins TRBV2 to TRBJ2-2; D may be TRBD2 (5 bases). Looked up from germline, CDR1 is SNHLY and CDR2 is FYNNEI. Deletions cut 1 base from V and 1 base from J, with 10 bases between. The CDR3 loop spans 16 amino acids. The CDR3 sequence is CASSEVASRNTGELFF. DNA of the CDR3: TGTGCCAGCAGTGAAGTGGCTAGCAGGAACACCGGGGAGCTGTTTTTT. Using reference TRBV2 and TRBJ2-2 for the parts outside the CDR3, the full variable domain is EPEVTQTPSHQVTQMGQEVILRCVPISNHLYFYWYRQILGQKVEFLVSFYNNEISEKSEIFDDQFSVERPDGSNFTLKIRSTKLEDSAMYFCASSEVASRNTGELFFGEGSRLTVL.

This chain uses TRBV11-2 with TRBJ1-1, with 7 positions matching TRBD1. CDR3 size: 14 residues. J gave up 0 bases and V 5 bases, and 3 bases lay outside the gene matches. Per the germline V gene, CDR1 is SGHAT and CDR2 is FQNNGV. CDR3 coding DNA: TGTGCCAGCAGCGAGGACAGGTTGAACACTGAAGCTTTCTTT. Translating it yields CASSEDRLNTEAFF.

The V call is TRBV18, the J call TRBJ2-3; 8 bases match TRBD2. Germline CDR1 and CDR2: KGHSH and LQKENI. The CDR3 consists of 20 residues. Trimming cost V 3 bases and J 2 bases; bases outside gene matches: 19. CDR3 in DNA: TGTGCCAGCTCACCCCGAAGACGAGGCGGCCGGGAGGGAATCACAGATACGCAGTATTTT. This gives the protein CASSPRRRGGREGITDTQYF.

The chain employs TRBV6-1 and TRBJ1-3; possibly TRBD1 for D (5 bases). This CDR3 has 13 amino acids. Trimming pared 7 bases from V and 4 bases from J, leaving 11 bases between. Germline V CDR1 and CDR2: MNHNS, SASEGT. The CDR3 bases are TGTGCCAGCAATACCCGGGGGGGAAACACCATATATTTT. This encodes CASNTRGGNTIYF.

This sequence joins TRBV19 and TRBJ2-5; D is possibly TRBD2 (6 bases). V gave up 3 bases and J gave up 5 bases, with 10 bases separating them. The CDR3 is made up of 13 amino acids. Germline V lookup: CDR1 LNHDA, CDR2 SQIVND (reference sequence). In DNA, the CDR3 is TGTGCCAGTAGTATTATGGAGGGCGAGACCCAGTACTTC. Translating it yields CASSIMEGETQYF. The full variable domain, in which reference TRBV19 and TRBJ2-5 provide the parts outside the CDR3, is DGGITQSPKYLFRKEGQNVTLSCEQNLNHDAMYWYRQDPGQGLRLIYYSQIVNDFQKGDIAEGYSVSREKKESFPLTVTSAQKNPTAFYLCASSIMEGETQYFGPGTRLLVL.

This clone was detected once. J is TRBJ2-2 and V is TRBV7-6; no reliable D call. The CDR3 spans 13 residues. V lost 4 bases to trimming and J lost 5 bases, with 8 bases between them. From germline, CDR1 is SGHVS and CDR2 FNYEAQ. CDR3 sequence (DNA): TGTGCCAGCAGCTACCACCAAACCGGGGAGCTGTTTTTT. Protein sequence: CASSYHQTGELFF.

The V call is TRBV6-5, the J call TRBJ2-7; 7 bases are shared with TRBD2. This CDR3 has 12 amino acids. Germline V CDR1 and CDR2: MNHEY, SVGAGI. J lost 6 bases, V lost 8 bases, and 7 bases had no gene match. The CDR3 bases are TGTGCCAGCCGAGGTGGGAGGGTCGAGCAGTACTTC. This sequence encodes CASRGGRVEQYF.

The chain couples TRBV9 to TRBJ1-2, with D tentatively TRBD1 (5 bases). Between the trimmed V and J ends, which lost 2 bases and 4 bases, there was a span of 12 bases. The germline V gene has CDR1 SGDLS and CDR2 YYNGEE. The CDR3 sequence is 14 residues long. The CDR3 is CASSVLGEGYGYTF. The CDR3 DNA is TGTGCCAGCAGCGTTCTAGGGGAGGGCTATGGCTACACCTTC.

This chain uses TRBV24-1 with TRBJ2-5; TRBD1 or TRBD2 may be the D gene (5 bases each). Trimming left V 4 bases short and J 6 bases short, with 17 bases between. CDR3 length equals 15 residues. CDR1 is KGHDR and CDR2 is SFDVKD in the germline V gene. DNA of the CDR3: TGTGCCACCAGTGAAGCCGGGACGGAGAGTAAGACCCAGTACTTC. Translating gives CATSEAGTESKTQYF.

The chain recombines TRBV3-1 (or the pseudogene TRBV3-2) with TRBJ2-7; tentatively, D is TRBD1 (6 bases). The CDR3 has 15 residues. The V end lost 1 base, the J end lost 3 bases, and 13 bases lay between the germline ends. Germline V lookup: CDR1 LGHDT, CDR2 YNNKEL (reference sequence). CDR3 protein: CASSQGPGALYEQYF. CDR3 DNA: TGTGCCAGCAGCCAAGGCCCAGGGGCCCTCTACGAGCAGTACTTC.

The rearrangement uses TRBV28 and TRBJ1-1; D is unresolved. This CDR3 is built from 13 residues. The germline V gene has CDR1 MDHEN and CDR2 SYDVKM. Trimming shortened V by 5 bases and J by 2 bases, and 9 bases separated the two germline ends. CDR3 amino acids: CASSLPGNTEAFF. For the CDR3, the DNA is TGTGCCAGCAGTCTCCCGGGCAACACTGAAGCTTTCTTT.

The chain has TRBV19 and TRBJ1-1; no clear D gene. V gave up 6 bases and J gave up 0 bases, with 17 bases separating them. Germline loops: CDR1 LNHDA, CDR2 SQIVND (reference sequence). The CDR3 runs to 16 residues. The CDR3 region has the DNA TGTGCCAGTAGCCAAACCGCCGGTCTCATGAACACTGAAGCTTTCTTT. It translates to CASSQTAGLMNTEAFF. Supplemented by reference TRBV19 and TRBJ1-1, the full variable domain reads DGGITQSPKYLFRKEGQNVTLSCEQNLNHDAMYWYRQDPGQGLRLIYYSQIVNDFQKGDIAEGYSVSREKKESFPLTVTSAQKNPTAFYLCASSQTAGLMNTEAFFGQGTRLTVV.

The V call is TRBV11-1, the J call TRBJ2-5, with D tentatively TRBD1 (6 bases). CDR1 is SGHAT and CDR2 is FQDESV in the germline V gene (reference sequence). The ends were cut back, 5 bases at V and 2 bases at J, with 9 bases in the middle. The CDR3 consists of 13 residues. CDR3 region: CASSPGQQETQYF. CDR3 nucleotides: TGTGCCAGCAGCCCCGGACAGCAAGAGACCCAGTACTTC.

The J gene is TRBJ2-7, the V gene TRBV28; D may be TRBD2 (6 bases). The CDR3 loop spans 11 amino acids. The germline V gene encodes CDR1 MDHEN and CDR2 SYDVKM. Trimming left V 9 bases short and J 6 bases short, with 12 bases between. CDR3 in amino acids: CASLGGGEQYF. The CDR3 nucleotides read TGTGCCAGTTTGGGGGGTGGCGAGCAGTACTTC.

The rearrangement joins TRBV20-1 to TRBJ1-1; D unclear. The V gene lost 3 bases and the J gene lost 12 bases, with 20 bases spanning the gap. The CDR3 contains 13 residues. Looked up from germline, CDR1 is DFQATT and CDR2 is SNEGSKA (reference sequence). In DNA form, the CDR3 reads TGCAGTGCTAGTCCCTACCGGCAGAGCCCTCCTTTCTTT. Residues: CSASPYRQSPPFF.

The gene calls are TRBV10-2 and TRBJ1-1, with a weak D call TRBD1 (5 bases). This CDR3 spans 13 amino acids. Germline lookup yields CDR1 WSHSY and CDR2 SAAADI. V was clipped by 8 bases and J by 0 bases, with 10 bases between them. This CDR3 is CASLEGMNTEAFF. The CDR3 DNA follows: TGCGCCAGCCTCGAGGGGATGAACACTGAAGCTTTCTTT.

The V and J genes are TRBV7-6 and TRBJ2-1, with TRBD2 matching over 9 bases. The CDR3 totals 17 residues. V was pared by 1 base and J by 0 bases, with 4 bases of the junction left unmatched. Per germline, CDR1 SGHVS and CDR2 FNYEAQ. The CDR3 here is CASSLDLAGSSYNEQFF. The CDR3 DNA reads as TGTGCCAGCAGCTTAGATCTAGCGGGGAGCTCCTACAATGAGCAGTTCTTC.